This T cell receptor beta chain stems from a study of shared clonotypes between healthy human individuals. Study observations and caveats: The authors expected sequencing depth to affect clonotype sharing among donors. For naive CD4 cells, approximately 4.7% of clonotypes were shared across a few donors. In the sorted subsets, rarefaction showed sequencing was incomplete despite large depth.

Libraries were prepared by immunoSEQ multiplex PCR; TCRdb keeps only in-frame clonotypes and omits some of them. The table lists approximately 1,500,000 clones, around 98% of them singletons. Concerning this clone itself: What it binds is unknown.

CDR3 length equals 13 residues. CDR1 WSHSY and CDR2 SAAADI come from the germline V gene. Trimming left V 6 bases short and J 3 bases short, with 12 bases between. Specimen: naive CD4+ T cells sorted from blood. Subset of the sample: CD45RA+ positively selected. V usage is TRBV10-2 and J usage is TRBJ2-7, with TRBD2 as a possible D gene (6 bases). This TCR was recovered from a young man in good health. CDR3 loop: CASSRMGLYEQYF. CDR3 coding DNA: TGCGCCAGCAGCAGGATGGGACTCTACGAGCAGTACTTC.